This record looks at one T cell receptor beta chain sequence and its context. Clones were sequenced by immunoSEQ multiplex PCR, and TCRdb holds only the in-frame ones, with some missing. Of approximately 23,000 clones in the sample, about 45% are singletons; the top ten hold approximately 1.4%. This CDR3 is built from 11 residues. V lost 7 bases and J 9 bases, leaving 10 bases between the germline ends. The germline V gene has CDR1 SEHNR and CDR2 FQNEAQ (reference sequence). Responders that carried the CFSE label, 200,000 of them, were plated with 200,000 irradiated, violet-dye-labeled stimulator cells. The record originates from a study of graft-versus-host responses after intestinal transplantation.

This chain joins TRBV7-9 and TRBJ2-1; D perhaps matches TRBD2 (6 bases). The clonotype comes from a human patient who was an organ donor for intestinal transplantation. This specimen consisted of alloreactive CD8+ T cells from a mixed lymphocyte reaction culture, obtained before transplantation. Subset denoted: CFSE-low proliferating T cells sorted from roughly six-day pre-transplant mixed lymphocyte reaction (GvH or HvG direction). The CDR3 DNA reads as TGTGCCAGCATCTGGGGGGTTGAGCAGTTCTTC. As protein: CASIWGVEQFF.